These 28 T cell receptor beta chains were all obtained from the same sample, sequenced in a study of control samples from healthy donors and cancer patients. Method: immunoSEQ multiplex PCR; TCRdb's copy keeps in-frame clones and lacks some. The sample lists 150,000 to 200,000 clones, roughly nine tenths occurring once. The sample consisted of blood. Source of these receptors: a woman between 25 and 40 years old in good health.

The chain is built from TRBV12-3 or TRBV12-4 and TRBJ2-2; TRBD1 matches 9 bases. This CDR3 contains 13 residues. V gave up 6 bases and J gave up 5 bases; unmatched junction bases: 1. The CDR3 spells CASRTGGTGELFF. In DNA, the CDR3 is TGTGCCAGCAGGACAGGGGGAACCGGGGAGCTGTTTTTT.

Note on this clone: A read error may account for a junction end that differs from germline. The rearrangement joins TRBV6-6 to TRBJ1-6; TRBD1 aligns across 8 bases. Looked up from germline, CDR1 is MNHNY and CDR2 is SVGAGI (reference sequence). The CDR3 loop spans 16 amino acids. In DNA form, the CDR3 reads TGTGCCAGCAGTAACTCCGGGACAGGCAGAAATTCACCCCTCCACTTT. Protein sequence: CASSNSGTGRNSPLHF.

This clone was detected a few times. The chain employs TRBV2 and TRBJ2-7, with D possibly being TRBD1 (6 bases). This CDR3 contains 11 residues. Trimming shortened V by 6 bases and J by 5 bases, and 8 bases separated the two germline ends. Germline CDR1 and CDR2: SNHLY and FYNNEI. DNA for the CDR3: TGTGCCAGCAGACAGGGCCACGAGCAGTACTTC. This sequence encodes CASRQGHEQYF. Full variable domain (missing parts from reference TRBV2 and TRBJ2-7): EPEVTQTPSHQVTQMGQEVILRCVPISNHLYFYWYRQILGQKVEFLVSFYNNEISEKSEIFDDQFSVERPDGSNFTLKIRSTKLEDSAMYFCASRQGHEQYFGPGTRLTVT.

V usage is TRBV7-2 and J usage is TRBJ2-5; 8 positions match TRBD1. Germline CDR1 SGHTA, CDR2 FQGNSA. This CDR3 comprises 14 residues. J gave up 2 bases and V 5 bases, and 4 bases lay outside the gene matches. The CDR3 nucleotides are TGTGCCAGCAGCAAAAGGGACAGGCAAGAGACCCAGTACTTC. It specifies CASSKRDRQETQYF.

The chain has TRBV7-2 and TRBJ1-5; no firm D call. This CDR3 has 13 residues. Trimming stripped 0 bases from V and 5 bases from J, with 5 bases between. Looked up from germline, CDR1 is SGHTA and CDR2 is FQGNSA. This CDR3 reads CASSLAGYQPQHF. CDR3 nucleotides: TGTGCCAGCAGCTTAGCCGGGTATCAGCCCCAGCATTTT.

To note about this clone: Additional DNA sequences in this sample encode the identical CDR3. The chain links TRBV2 to TRBJ2-6; D is unresolved. Germline CDR1 reads SNHLY; CDR2 reads FYNNEI. This CDR3 comprises 19 residues. V gave up 3 bases and J gave up 0 bases, with 18 bases separating them. The CDR3 protein is CASSEVGWTERSGANVLTF. Here the CDR3 DNA reads TGTGCCAGCAGTGAGGTGGGCTGGACGGAGCGCTCTGGGGCCAACGTCCTGACTTTC.

V is TRBV5-1 and J is TRBJ2-4; unclear D gene. The CDR3 covers 16 residues. V dropped 0 bases and J dropped 0 bases, with 10 bases sitting between them. Germline CDR1 and CDR2: SGHRS and YFSETQ. CDR3 sequence (DNA): TGCGCCAGCAGCTTGGCGGGTTCGGGAGCCAAAAACATTCAGTACTTC. Translation gives CASSLAGSGAKNIQYF.

Comments on this clone: Other DNA sequences from this sample encode an identical CDR3 as well. V is TRBV6-5 and J is TRBJ1-2, with TRBD1 identical over 10 bases. The V gene's germline CDR1 is MNHEY and CDR2 SVGAGI. The ends lost 5 bases at V and 2 bases at J; junction bases unmatched: 2. The CDR3 spans 14 residues. As DNA, the CDR3 is TGTGCCAGCAGTCCGGGACAGGGGAACTATGGCTACACCTTC. Translating gives CASSPGQGNYGYTF.

V gene TRBV6-2 or TRBV6-3 combines with J gene TRBJ2-1; D is possibly TRBD1 or TRBD2 (6 bases each). Looked up from germline, CDR1 is MNHEY and CDR2 is SVGEGT. The CDR3 runs to 16 residues. V lost 2 bases, J lost 0 bases, and 11 bases lay in between. The CDR3 region is CASSYGGGSSYNEQFF. The DNA of the CDR3 is TGTGCCAGCAGTTACGGAGGGGGAAGCTCCTACAATGAGCAGTTCTTC.

This rearrangement joins TRBV4-1 to TRBJ2-1; no reliable D call. V gave up 1 base and J gave up 8 bases, with 6 bases separating them. The germline V gene has CDR1 MGHRA and CDR2 YSYEKL. This CDR3 is built from 12 residues. The CDR3 coding sequence is TGCGCCAGCAGCCAAGTTAGGGATGAGCAGTTCTTC. It encodes CASSQVRDEQFF.

This chain uses TRBV19 with TRBJ1-2; perhaps TRBD1 as D (5 bases). The V gene lost 6 bases and the J gene lost 4 bases, with 15 bases spanning the gap. CDR3 size: 14 residues. CDR1 is LNHDA, CDR2 SQIVND, per germline (reference sequence). CDR3 nucleotide sequence: TGTGCCAGTAGGAGCCTCCAGGGTCCCTATGGCTACACCTTC. Its translation is CASRSLQGPYGYTF.

This rearrangement joins TRBV18 to TRBJ1-5, with TRBD1 matching 9 bases. The germline CDR1 and CDR2 sequences are KGHSH and LQKENI. The CDR3 is 14 residues long. V lost 6 bases, J lost 3 bases, and 3 bases stayed unmatched. CDR3 amino acids: CASSGTGFNQPQHF. The CDR3 coding sequence is TGTGCCAGCTCGGGGACAGGGTTCAATCAGCCCCAGCATTTT.

This sequence joins TRBV19 and TRBJ1-5, with no clear D. Germline CDR1 and CDR2: LNHDA and SQIVND (reference sequence). V lost 5 bases and J 2 bases, leaving 16 bases between the germline ends. The CDR3 sequence is 16 residues long. CDR3 region: CASSPPVGGRNQPQHF. The CDR3 nucleotides are TGTGCCAGTAGTCCCCCAGTCGGTGGTCGCAATCAGCCCCAGCATTTT.

The chain joins TRBV28 to TRBJ2-3, with 9 bases fitting TRBD2. Germline V gene data show CDR1 as MDHEN and CDR2 as SYDVKM. J lost 3 bases, V lost 5 bases, and 3 bases had no gene match. CDR3 length: 14 amino acids. The CDR3 is CASSHLAGTDTQYF. CDR3 nucleotides: TGTGCCAGCAGTCACCTAGCGGGGACAGATACGCAGTATTTT.

The V and J genes are TRBV6-4 and TRBJ2-1; 7 bases are shared with TRBD2. V was clipped by 3 bases and J by 5 bases; unmatched bases: 7. The CDR3 covers 15 residues. The V gene's germline CDR1 is MRHNA and CDR2 SNTAGT. CDR3 residues: CASSETGGAHNEQFF. The CDR3 region has the DNA TGTGCCAGCAGTGAGACGGGAGGTGCCCACAATGAGCAGTTCTTC.

The chain recombines TRBV7-6 with TRBJ2-3; 10 bases align to TRBD2. Trimming took 1 base from V and 5 from J; bases not matched to a gene: 6. This CDR3 spans 16 amino acids. CDR1 is SGHVS and CDR2 is FNYEAQ in the germline V gene. CDR3 residues: CASSLGSGGAGDTQYF. CDR3 bases: TGTGCCAGCAGCTTAGGGAGCGGGGGGGCCGGAGATACGCAGTATTTT.

Comments on this clone: Other nucleotide sequences in the sample specify the same CDR3. This chain uses TRBV4-3 with TRBJ2-5; 9 bases line up with TRBD1. V shed 3 bases, J shed 4 bases, and the junction held 0 bases outside the gene matches. There are 13 residues in the CDR3. In germline, CDR1 is LGHNA, CDR2 YSLEER. As DNA, the CDR3 is TGCGCCAGCAGCCAGGACAGGGGAGAGACCCAGTACTTC. Its protein product is CASSQDRGETQYF.

The rearrangement links TRBV9 to TRBJ2-1; D might be TRBD1 (6 bases). The CDR3 runs to 15 residues. Trimming pared 4 bases from V and 5 bases from J, leaving 16 bases between. From germline, CDR1 is SGDLS and CDR2 YYNGEE. DNA for the CDR3: TGTGCCAGCAGCATGACTGGGACAAGCCACAATGAGCAGTTCTTC. It encodes CASSMTGTSHNEQFF. The complete variable domain, with remaining parts taken from reference TRBV9 and TRBJ2-1, reads DSGVTQTPKHLITATGQRVTLRCSPRSGDLSVYWYQQSLDQGLQFLIQYYNGEERAKGNILERFSAQQFPDLHSELNLSSLELGDSALYFCASSMTGTSHNEQFFGPGTRLTVL.

The chain joins TRBV6-5 to TRBJ1-1, with D maybe TRBD1 (6 bases). Germline assignment: CDR1 MNHEY and CDR2 SVGAGI. CDR3 size: 14 residues. V was pared by 9 bases and J by 5 bases, with 19 bases between. CDR3 nucleotide sequence: TGTGCCAGTACCAATCAGGGGTTTGGAACTGAAGCTTTCTTT. This encodes CASTNQGFGTEAFF.

The chain uses TRBV10-1 and TRBJ1-2, with D possibly matching TRBD1 (5 bases). The length of the CDR3 is 15 residues. V lost 10 bases to trimming and J lost 5 bases, with 23 bases between them. CDR1 and CDR2 from the germline V gene are WNHNN and SYGVQD (reference sequence). In DNA form, the CDR3 reads TGCGCCATCGCGGCTTGGACACGACCCCGATATGGCTACACCTTC. It codes for CAIAAWTRPRYGYTF.

V gene TRBV19 combines with J gene TRBJ2-7, with 8 bases fitting TRBD1. V shed 8 bases and J 5 bases; nucleotides not matched to a gene: 8. Per germline, CDR1 LNHDA and CDR2 SQIVND (reference sequence). This CDR3 spans 13 amino acids. This chain's CDR3 is CASSLDRGDEQYF. The CDR3 coding sequence is TGTGCCAGTTCTCTCGACAGGGGCGACGAGCAGTACTTC.

The CDR3 bases are TGTGCCAGCAGTTTTAACAACAGGAGCTCCTACGAGCAGTACTTC. Translated, it gives CASSFNNRSSYEQYF. The rearrangement joins TRBV27 to TRBJ2-7; D perhaps matches TRBD1 (5 bases). V was trimmed by 3 bases and J by 0 bases, leaving 12 bases between them. Looked up from germline, CDR1 is MNHEY and CDR2 is SMNVEV (reference sequence). The CDR3 is 15 amino acids.

The V and J genes are TRBV28 and TRBJ1-5; D unresolved. Germline-derived CDR1 and CDR2 are MDHEN and SYDVKM. CDR3 length: 11 amino acids. V was clipped by 6 bases and J by 2 bases, with 2 bases between them. CDR3 DNA: TGTGCCAGCAGCCGCAATCAGCCCCAGCATTTT. The encoded protein is CASSRNQPQHF.

This clone has only a few counts. The chain joins TRBV24-1 to TRBJ2-1, with 8 bases identical to TRBD1. CDR1 KGHDR and CDR2 SFDVKD come from the germline V gene. This CDR3 is 14 amino acids long. Germline trimming cut 5 bases from V and 7 bases from J; bases unmatched to any gene: 6. Here the CDR3 DNA reads TGTGCCACCAGTGGGCAGGGGGCGCGAAATGAGCAGTTCTTC. This codes for CATSGQGARNEQFF.

The chain carries TRBV7-3 and TRBJ2-1; maybe TRBD1 (5 bases). The germline V and J ends were trimmed by 2 bases and 1 base, with 12 bases remaining between them. Germline V gene data show CDR1 as SGHTA and CDR2 as FQGTGA. The CDR3 runs 16 residues. Written as DNA, the CDR3 is TGTGCCAGCAGCTTAGGGGCCGACTGGTCCTACAATGAGCAGTTCTTC. Encoded protein: CASSLGADWSYNEQFF.

CDR3 DNA: TGTGCCAGCAGTGAAGTGGCCGACTATGGCTACACCTTC. Its translation: CASSEVADYGYTF. This chain connects TRBV2 to TRBJ1-2; D gene ambiguous. The CDR3 contains 13 residues. Germline assignment: CDR1 SNHLY and CDR2 FYNNEI. V was trimmed by 1 base and J by 3 bases, leaving 6 bases between them.

This chain connects TRBV4-3 to TRBJ2-1; 8 bases match TRBD2. The J segment lost 3 bases and the V segment lost 0 bases, leaving 7 bases of the junction unmatched. Germline CDR1 and CDR2: LGHNA and YSLEER. The CDR3 is made up of 17 amino acids. DNA for the CDR3: TGCGCCAGCAGCCAAGATGCCCTAGCGGGCCTCTACAATGAGCAGTTCTTC. Residues: CASSQDALAGLYNEQFF.

V usage is TRBV19 and J usage is TRBJ1-3, with D maybe TRBD1 (5 bases). Germline V lookup: CDR1 LNHDA, CDR2 SQIVND (reference sequence). V was clipped by 2 bases and J by 0 bases, with 11 bases between them. The CDR3 loop spans 16 amino acids. This CDR3 is CASSIRGLSSGNTIYF. For the CDR3, the DNA is TGTGCCAGTAGTATAAGGGGACTGAGCTCTGGAAACACCATATATTTT.